This is a list of T cell receptor beta chains from one sample in a study of shared clonotypes between healthy human individuals. Here immunoSEQ multiplex PCR was the method, and the copy in TCRdb shows in-frame clones only, minus some. The sample has about 590,000 clones, around 95% seen once. Sequenced material: naive CD8+ T cells sorted from blood. These receptors came from a woman in her twenties or thirties in good health. The CDR3 runs from the conserved cysteine through the conserved F or W. D genes are given only for firm matches. The size of a clone is reported for some rows only, either as once, few or many, or as a class for expanded clones.

d_call: TRBD1
v_call: TRBV15
j_call: TRBJ1-2
clone_size: once
cdr3_aa: CATKDRGHSGYTF
cdr3_nt: TGTGCCACCAAGGACAGGGGGCATTCTGGCTACACCTTC

d_call: .
v_call: TRBV2
j_call: TRBJ2-1
clone_size: .
cdr3_aa: CASSDLTFSYNEQFF
cdr3_nt: TGTGCCAGCAGTGATCTCACCTTCTCCTACAATGAGCAGTTCTTC

d_call: .
v_call: TRBV5-4
j_call: TRBJ2-7
clone_size: .
cdr3_aa: CASSPRTVEYEQYF
cdr3_nt: TGTGCCAGCAGCCCGCGGACTGTCGAATACGAGCAGTACTTC

d_call: .
v_call: TRBV5-4
j_call: TRBJ2-7
clone_size: .
cdr3_aa: CASSLSSSEQYF
cdr3_nt: TGTGCCAGCAGCTTGAGCTCTAGCGAGCAGTACTTC

d_call: TRBD1
v_call: TRBV19
j_call: TRBJ1-1
clone_size: .
cdr3_aa: CASRHGQGIEAFF
cdr3_nt: TGTGCCAGTAGGCACGGACAGGGAATTGAAGCTTTCTTT

d_call: TRBD1
v_call: TRBV11-2
j_call: TRBJ2-7
clone_size: .
cdr3_aa: CASSLDGTGTYEQYF
cdr3_nt: TGTGCCAGCAGCTTAGACGGGACAGGGACCTACGAGCAGTACTTC

d_call: .
v_call: TRBV2
j_call: TRBJ2-7
clone_size: .
cdr3_aa: CASMGTGGIYEQYF
cdr3_nt: TGTGCCAGCATGGGGACTGGGGGAATCTACGAGCAGTACTTC

d_call: .
v_call: TRBV28
j_call: TRBJ2-3
clone_size: .
cdr3_aa: CASSRASEQTLDTQYF
cdr3_nt: TGTGCCAGCAGCCGGGCTAGCGAACAGACCCTCGATACGCAGTATTTT

d_call: TRBD1
v_call: TRBV7-9
j_call: TRBJ2-5
clone_size: .
cdr3_aa: CASSLGTENYQETQYF
cdr3_nt: TGTGCCAGCAGCCTAGGGACAGAGAACTACCAAGAGACCCAGTACTTC

d_call: TRBD2
v_call: TRBV5-6
j_call: TRBJ2-7
clone_size: .
cdr3_aa: CASSPTYPSGEVYEQYF
cdr3_nt: TGTGCCAGCAGCCCGACCTATCCTAGCGGGGAGGTCTACGAGCAGTACTTC

d_call: .
v_call: TRBV13
j_call: TRBJ2-2
clone_size: .
cdr3_aa: CAGGWSANTGELFF
cdr3_nt: TGTGCCGGGGGTTGGAGCGCGAACACCGGGGAGCTGTTTTTT

d_call: .
v_call: TRBV4-2
j_call: TRBJ2-2
clone_size: once
cdr3_aa: CASSPDRGPGELFF
cdr3_nt: TGTGCCAGCAGCCCTGATCGCGGGCCCGGGGAGCTGTTTTTT

d_call: .
v_call: TRBV6-1
j_call: TRBJ2-1
clone_size: .
cdr3_aa: CASSEPGGIPLGEQFF
cdr3_nt: TGTGCCAGCAGTGAACCCGGGGGAATCCCCCTGGGTGAGCAGTTCTTC

d_call: .
v_call: TRBV30
j_call: TRBJ1-1
clone_size: .
cdr3_aa: CAWNEGGRTEAFF
cdr3_nt: TGTGCCTGGAACGAGGGAGGCCGCACTGAAGCTTTCTTT

d_call: .
v_call: TRBV27
j_call: TRBJ2-7
clone_size: once
cdr3_aa: CASPPPGRNSYEQYF
cdr3_nt: TGTGCCAGCCCCCCCCCGGGACGCAACTCCTACGAGCAGTACTTC

d_call: TRBD1
v_call: TRBV6-1
j_call: TRBJ2-7
clone_size: .
cdr3_aa: CASSERRDSLYEQYF
cdr3_nt: TGTGCCAGCAGTGAACGACGGGACAGCCTCTACGAGCAGTACTTC

d_call: .
v_call: TRBV5-3
j_call: TRBJ2-7
clone_size: .
cdr3_aa: CARGAVRLSYEQYF
cdr3_nt: TGTGCCAGGGGGGCAGTTCGCCTCTCCTACGAGCAGTACTTC

d_call: .
v_call: TRBV28
j_call: TRBJ1-1
clone_size: .
cdr3_aa: CASSLSRGNTEAFF
cdr3_nt: TGTGCCAGCAGTTTATCCAGGGGAAACACTGAAGCTTTCTTT

d_call: .
v_call: TRBV5-4
j_call: TRBJ2-7
clone_size: .
cdr3_aa: CASSLPEAGSYEQYF
cdr3_nt: TGTGCCAGCAGCCTGCCTGAAGCTGGCTCCTACGAGCAGTACTTC

d_call: TRBD2
v_call: TRBV5-6
j_call: TRBJ2-1
clone_size: .
cdr3_aa: CASSSRLAGNNEQFF
cdr3_nt: TGTGCCAGCAGCAGCAGACTAGCGGGGAACAATGAGCAGTTCTTC

d_call: .
v_call: TRBV6-1
j_call: TRBJ1-3
clone_size: once
cdr3_aa: CASSEYQGSGNTIYF
cdr3_nt: TGTGCCAGCAGTGAATATCAGGGATCTGGAAACACCATATATTTT

d_call: TRBD2
v_call: TRBV7-9
j_call: TRBJ2-7
clone_size: .
cdr3_aa: CASSLKTSSEQYF
cdr3_nt: TGTGCCAGCAGCTTGAAGACTAGCTCCGAGCAGTACTTC

d_call: .
v_call: TRBV7-9
j_call: TRBJ2-7
clone_size: .
cdr3_aa: CASSLEYRGIYEQYF
cdr3_nt: TGTGCCAGCAGCTTAGAGTACCGGGGAATCTACGAGCAGTACTTC

d_call: .
v_call: TRBV2
j_call: TRBJ2-7
clone_size: few
cdr3_aa: CASRGTESYEQYF
cdr3_nt: TGTGCCAGCAGGGGGACCGAATCCTACGAGCAGTACTTC

d_call: .
v_call: TRBV19
j_call: TRBJ2-5
clone_size: .
cdr3_aa: CASSIGMEGLSRETQYF
cdr3_nt: TGTGCCAGTAGTATTGGCATGGAGGGTTTAAGTCGAGAGACCCAGTACTTC

d_call: .
v_call: TRBV27
j_call: TRBJ2-7
clone_size: .
cdr3_aa: CASSLLGAYEQYF
cdr3_nt: TGTGCCAGCAGTTTATTGGGGGCCTACGAGCAGTACTTC

d_call: TRBD1
v_call: TRBV7-8
j_call: TRBJ1-4
clone_size: .
cdr3_aa: CASSLEGTGIPFTNEKLFF
cdr3_nt: TGTGCCAGCAGCTTAGAAGGGACAGGGATTCCTTTTACTAATGAAAAACTGTTTTTT

d_call: .
v_call: TRBV5-1
j_call: TRBJ1-3
clone_size: .
cdr3_aa: CASSADGEGLGNTIYF
cdr3_nt: TGCGCCAGCAGCGCGGACGGAGAGGGGCTTGGAAACACCATATATTTT

d_call: TRBD2
v_call: TRBV10-1
j_call: TRBJ2-1
clone_size: .
cdr3_aa: CASSDVAGVYNEQFF
cdr3_nt: TGCGCCAGCAGTGATGTAGCGGGAGTATACAATGAGCAGTTCTTC

d_call: .
v_call: TRBV7-6
j_call: TRBJ2-7
clone_size: .
cdr3_aa: CASSLAMGSGPLYEQYF
cdr3_nt: TGTGCCAGCAGCTTAGCGATGGGTAGCGGACCTCTTTACGAGCAGTACTTC

d_call: .
v_call: TRBV2
j_call: TRBJ2-7
clone_size: .
cdr3_aa: CASSEPGLSYEQYF
cdr3_nt: TGTGCCAGCAGTGAACCCGGGCTCTCCTACGAGCAGTACTTC

d_call: .
v_call: TRBV19
j_call: TRBJ1-5
clone_size: .
cdr3_aa: CASSLLGRPSDQPQHF
cdr3_nt: TGTGCCAGTAGTCTTCTTGGGCGGCCCTCGGATCAGCCCCAGCATTTT

d_call: .
v_call: TRBV19
j_call: TRBJ2-1
clone_size: .
cdr3_aa: CASSILASHDEQFF
cdr3_nt: TGTGCCAGTAGTATTCTAGCCTCCCACGATGAGCAGTTCTTC

d_call: .
v_call: TRBV28
j_call: TRBJ1-1
clone_size: .
cdr3_aa: CASTPTGEGTEAFF
cdr3_nt: TGTGCCAGCACCCCTACGGGAGAGGGTACTGAAGCTTTCTTT

d_call: TRBD2
v_call: TRBV4-1
j_call: TRBJ2-1
clone_size: .
cdr3_aa: CASSQGVQRGQFF
cdr3_nt: TGCGCCAGCAGCCAAGGGGTCCAGCGGGGGCAGTTCTTC

d_call: TRBD1
v_call: TRBV27
j_call: TRBJ2-7
clone_size: .
cdr3_aa: CASRQGSYEQYF
cdr3_nt: TGTGCCAGCAGACAGGGGAGCTACGAGCAGTACTTC

d_call: TRBD1
v_call: TRBV4-1
j_call: TRBJ1-5
clone_size: few
cdr3_aa: CASSQGTGGEPQHF
cdr3_nt: TGCGCCAGCAGCCAAGGGACAGGCGGGGAGCCCCAGCATTTT

d_call: TRBD1
v_call: TRBV15
j_call: TRBJ1-2
clone_size: .
cdr3_aa: CATSRTGQGNGYTF
cdr3_nt: TGTGCCACCAGCAGAACCGGACAGGGGAATGGCTACACCTTC

d_call: .
v_call: TRBV9
j_call: TRBJ2-7
clone_size: .
cdr3_aa: CASSPGDSSSYEQYF
cdr3_nt: TGTGCCAGCAGCCCAGGGGACTCGAGCTCCTACGAGCAGTACTTC

d_call: .
v_call: TRBV19
j_call: TRBJ1-3
clone_size: .
cdr3_aa: CASSISAAWGGNTIYF
cdr3_nt: TGTGCCAGTAGTATCTCGGCGGCTTGGGGTGGAAACACCATATATTTT

d_call: .
v_call: TRBV30
j_call: TRBJ2-1
clone_size: .
cdr3_aa: CAWRSGLGLVDEQFF
cdr3_nt: TGTGCCTGGAGGTCCGGGCTGGGCCTTGTAGATGAGCAGTTCTTC

d_call: .
v_call: TRBV5-1
j_call: TRBJ1-2
clone_size: .
cdr3_aa: CASSLETRAGRGYGYTF
cdr3_nt: TGCGCCAGCAGCTTGGAAACCCGGGCAGGGCGGGGCTATGGCTACACCTTC

d_call: .
v_call: TRBV10-3
j_call: TRBJ2-7
clone_size: .
cdr3_aa: CAISESYVVTRTSYEQYF
cdr3_nt: TGTGCCATCAGTGAGTCCTATGTGGTGACTAGGACCTCCTACGAGCAGTACTTC

d_call: .
v_call: TRBV5-8
j_call: TRBJ2-1
clone_size: .
cdr3_aa: CASSLGPSTNEQFF
cdr3_nt: TGTGCCAGCAGTTTGGGACCGTCAACCAATGAGCAGTTCTTC

d_call: TRBD2
v_call: TRBV5-1
j_call: TRBJ2-4
clone_size: .
cdr3_aa: CASETIPGLAGEGIAKNIQYF
cdr3_nt: TGCGCCAGCGAGACCATCCCGGGACTAGCGGGAGAAGGTATAGCCAAAAACATTCAGTACTTC

d_call: TRBD1
v_call: TRBV13
j_call: TRBJ2-7
clone_size: once
cdr3_aa: CASSLTTGNYEQYF
cdr3_nt: TGTGCCAGCAGCCTAACGACAGGGAACTACGAGCAGTACTTC

d_call: TRBD2
v_call: TRBV4-1
j_call: TRBJ2-5
clone_size: .
cdr3_aa: CASSQRTSGRAQETQYF
cdr3_nt: TGCGCCAGCAGCCAGCGGACTAGCGGGAGGGCCCAGGAGACCCAGTACTTC

d_call: TRBD2
v_call: TRBV9
j_call: TRBJ2-7
clone_size: .
cdr3_aa: CASSVGLAGYEQYF
cdr3_nt: TGTGCCAGCAGCGTAGGCCTAGCGGGCTACGAGCAGTACTTC

d_call: .
v_call: TRBV27
j_call: TRBJ2-6
clone_size: .
cdr3_aa: CASGQGGAGANVLTF
cdr3_nt: TGTGCCAGCGGTCAGGGGGGGGCTGGGGCCAACGTCCTGACTTTC

d_call: TRBD2
v_call: TRBV11-2
j_call: TRBJ2-1
clone_size: .
cdr3_aa: CASSLAATSGNNEQFF
cdr3_nt: TGTGCCAGCAGCCTAGCCGCGACTAGCGGTAACAATGAGCAGTTCTTC

d_call: .
v_call: TRBV19
j_call: TRBJ2-7
clone_size: .
cdr3_aa: CASSIVGSSYEQYF
cdr3_nt: TGTGCCAGTAGTATAGTGGGAAGCTCCTACGAGCAGTACTTC

d_call: TRBD2
v_call: TRBV2
j_call: TRBJ2-1
clone_size: .
cdr3_aa: CASYATGTSGNNEQFF
cdr3_nt: TGTGCCAGCTATGCTACCGGGACTAGCGGGAACAATGAGCAGTTCTTC

d_call: .
v_call: TRBV7-8
j_call: TRBJ1-1
clone_size: .
cdr3_aa: CASSLSFNMNTEAFF
cdr3_nt: TGTGCCAGCAGCTTGTCCTTTAATATGAACACTGAAGCTTTCTTT

d_call: .
v_call: TRBV29-1
j_call: TRBJ2-1
clone_size: .
cdr3_aa: CSTPGTRSYNEQFF
cdr3_nt: TGCAGCACCCCCGGGACCCGCTCCTACAATGAGCAGTTCTTC

d_call: .
v_call: TRBV28
j_call: TRBJ2-7
clone_size: .
cdr3_aa: CASSPTGPIWNEQYF
cdr3_nt: TGTGCCAGCAGTCCGACAGGCCCCATATGGAACGAGCAGTACTTC

d_call: .
v_call: TRBV27
j_call: TRBJ2-7
clone_size: few
cdr3_aa: CASSLNAWHEQYF
cdr3_nt: TGTGCCAGCAGCCTGAACGCTTGGCACGAGCAGTACTTC

d_call: TRBD1
v_call: TRBV27
j_call: TRBJ2-2
clone_size: once
cdr3_aa: CASSSGTGHGELFF
cdr3_nt: TGTGCCAGCAGTTCCGGGACAGGGCACGGGGAGCTGTTTTTT